This TCR beta chain was identified in a study of human T cells and chemical hapten exposure. Notes on the study in general: PT1 expanded TCR counts and patch test score were linked, and their correlation was positive.

This clonotype was counted between two and nine times. As yet, its antigen is unknown. From the RACE reads, TCRdb called clonotypes with MiXCR, one entry per CDR3 protein. The sample includes approximately 320,000 distinct CDR3 sequences, approximately 5.8% seen only once; the top ten take over 6.5%. Trimming at V came to 5 bases and at J to 8 bases, leaving 6 bases not matched to a gene. The CDR3 length is 13 residues. Germline values: CDR1 SEHNR, CDR2 FQNEAQ (reference sequence). Time point denoted: pre-sensitization, week 0. Treatment indicated: therapeutic diphenylcyclopropenone sensitization with weekly scalp DPC.

The material sequenced was whole blood, taken in connection with sensitization to the hapten diphenylcyclopropenone (DPC). This TCR was recovered from a woman aged 18-29 years with alopecia areata. Some clones in this sample may be carry-over from other donors' samples. The rearrangement links TRBV7-9 to TRBJ2-1, with 7 nucleotides matching TRBD2. CDR3 protein: CASSLPGGDEQFF. For the CDR3, the DNA is TGTGCCAGCAGCCTGCCGGGAGGCGATGAGCAGTTCTTC.